This T cell receptor beta chain was captured by sequencing in a study of Graves' ophthalmopathy and Graves' hyperthyroidism. Study information: Peripheral blood was obtained at first diagnosis, ahead of any treatment. Findings and limits, study-wide: Thyroid clonotypes that were expanded above 0.001 frequency mostly also appeared in blood. The model's prediction of ophthalmopathy progression had roughly 71% sensitivity and roughly 72% specificity.

This clonotype was observed many times. The antigen remains unidentified. Establishment of the diagnosis relied upon clinical symptoms, serum thyroxine, TRAb, thyroid ultrasound and orbital computed tomography. Researchers took RNA transcripts and amplified TCR beta CDR3 regions from them. The workflow started with a first-round RT-PCR run with HTBI primers and then moved on to a second-round multiplex PCR. TCRdb analysed the multiplex PCR reads with MiXCR anew, one entry per CDR3 protein. The sample has about 660,000 distinct CDR3 sequences; about two fifths are singletons. The sequencing input was peripheral blood. The clonotype was recovered from an adult man with Graves' ophthalmopathy.

The CDR3 DNA reads TGTGCCAGTTTAGGACAATTGCATACTGAAGCTTTCTTT. Encoded protein: CASLGQLHTEAFF. The V and J genes are TRBV19 and TRBJ1-1; tentatively, D is TRBD1 (5 bases). The germline CDR1 and CDR2 sequences are LNHDA and SQIVND (reference sequence). The CDR3 consists of 13 residues. With 8 bases removed from V and 5 bases from J, the gap between germline ends came to 15 bases.